This entry is about one T cell receptor beta chain. This CDR3 is 16 amino acids long. Germline V lookup: CDR1 SGHRS, CDR2 YFSETQ. Trimming removed 3 bases from V and 0 bases from J, with 13 bases in between. The sample belongs to a study of blood T cells in healthy people across ages. With a J-beta primer mix and a sample-barcoded 5' primer, a second PCR ran about 6 to 11 cycles. TCRdb re-called the 5' RACE reads through MiXCR, storing one row per CDR3 protein. This sample has under 1,100,000 distinct CDR3 sequences, with 20% to 25% found just once. These same records also appear under a second study, on T cells of mothers and their children.

Material for sequencing was blood. The genes are TRBV5-1 and TRBJ2-1; no firm D call. This clonotype originated in a girl between 2 and 10 years old in good health. CDR3 DNA sequence: TGCGCCAGCAGCTACGTTTACGAGAGCTCCTACAATGAGCAGTTCTTC. Its protein product is CASSYVYESSYNEQFF.